Following are 13 T cell receptor beta chains from one sample sequenced in a study of T and B cells in COVID-19 patients. From blood, 250-500 ng of genomic DNA served as TRB template. Multiplex PCR with BIOMED2 TRB-A/B primer pools amplified TRB rearrangements. TCRdb recomputed calls from the multiplex PCR reads with MiXCR, one row per CDR3 protein. The data hold about 3,800 distinct CDR3 sequences, with approximately 24% observed a single time. Material: blood. These receptors were obtained from a human donor with active COVID-19.

This chain links TRBV19 with TRBJ1-2, with a possible D match to TRBD1 (6 bases). Deletions cut 4 bases from V and 3 bases from J, with 24 bases between. The germline V gene has CDR1 LNHDA and CDR2 SQIVND (reference sequence). The CDR3 has 18 residues. The CDR3 DNA sequence: TGTGCCAGTAGTACGCCGCACTATTTCCTACAGGGACACTATGGCTACACCTTC. This sequence encodes CASSTPHYFLQGHYGYTF.

The V gene is TRBV29-1, the J gene TRBJ2-3, with TRBD2 identical over 11 bases. Germline assignment: CDR1 SQVTM and CDR2 ANQGSEA. The V segment lost 5 bases and the J segment 3 bases; nucleotides outside the gene matches: 7. The CDR3 length is 15 residues. This CDR3 reads CSVRGLAEYTDTQYF. CDR3 nucleotides: TGCAGCGTTAGGGGACTAGCGGAATATACAGATACGCAGTATTTT.

A single count supports this clonotype. This chain uses TRBV7-9 with TRBJ2-1; D might be TRBD1 (6 bases). The CDR3 runs to 14 residues. Germline CDR1 reads SEHNR; CDR2 reads FQNEAQ (reference sequence). Trimming pared 0 bases from V and 9 bases from J, leaving 12 bases between. The CDR3 sequence is CASSLAGAAIEQFF. In nucleotides, the CDR3 is TGTGCCAGCAGCTTAGCGGGGGCCGCAATTGAGCAGTTCTTC.

The J gene is TRBJ2-7, the V gene TRBV6-1, with TRBD1 identical over 9 bases. CDR3 length: 15 residues. V lost 3 bases to trimming and J lost 2 bases; unmatched junction nucleotides: 5. Germline V gene lookup returns CDR1 MNHNS and CDR2 SASEGT. The CDR3 region is CASSDQDRGPYEQYF. In DNA, the CDR3 is TGTGCCAGCAGTGACCAGGACAGGGGTCCCTACGAGCAGTACTTC.

The J gene is TRBJ2-1, the V gene TRBV20-1; TRBD2 agrees at 14 bases. CDR3 length: 17 residues. Germline CDR1 and CDR2: DFQATT and SNEGSKA (reference sequence). The ends lost 5 bases at V and 3 bases at J; junction bases unmatched: 9. CDR3 amino acids: CSAPGLAGERLYNEQFF. CDR3 DNA: TGCAGTGCTCCGGGACTAGCGGGAGAAAGACTCTACAATGAGCAGTTCTTC.

By sample share, this clonotype is large. V gene TRBV19 combines with J gene TRBJ2-1; D possibly corresponds to TRBD1 (6 bases). This CDR3 region has 16 residues. The germline CDR1 and CDR2 sequences are LNHDA and SQIVND (reference sequence). V was cut by 0 bases and J by 4 bases, with 13 bases left in between. The CDR3 loop is CASSIDLGQLYNEQFF. The CDR3 DNA reads TGTGCCAGTAGTATAGATCTAGGACAGTTATACAATGAGCAGTTCTTC.

This clonotype occurred many times. V is TRBV7-9 and J is TRBJ1-6, with D perhaps TRBD1 (5 bases). Trimming removed 6 bases from V and 0 bases from J, with 9 bases in between. CDR1 SEHNR and CDR2 FQNEAQ come from the germline V gene (reference sequence). CDR3 size: 15 residues. Here the CDR3 reads CASSQGSSYNSPLHF. The CDR3 coding sequence is TGTGCCAGCAGTCAGGGCAGCTCCTATAATTCACCCCTCCACTTT.

The V gene is TRBV11-1, the J gene TRBJ2-3; TRBD2 matches at 8 bases. Germline trimming cut 5 bases from V and 6 bases from J; bases unmatched to any gene: 19. CDR3 size: 18 residues. The germline CDR1 and CDR2 sequences are SGHAT and FQDESV (reference sequence). CDR3: CASSPRRGLVAWRDTQYF. The CDR3 DNA reads as TGTGCCAGCAGCCCTCGGCGGGGACTAGTGGCCTGGAGGGATACGCAGTATTTT. Full variable domain (missing parts from reference TRBV11-1 and TRBJ2-3): EAEVAQSPRYKITEKSQAVAFWCDPISGHATLYWYRQILGQGPELLVQFQDESVVDDSQLPKDRFSAERLKGVDSTLKIQPAELGDSAMYLCASSPRRGLVAWRDTQYFGPGTRLTVL.

In this sample, this clonotype turned up a few times. The chain has TRBV5-1 and TRBJ2-7; D perhaps matches TRBD1 (6 bases). CDR3 size: 12 residues. V lost 4 bases and J lost 5, with 10 bases in between. Looked up from germline, CDR1 is SGHRS and CDR2 is YFSETQ. The CDR3 DNA reads as TGCGCCAGCAGCAGATACAGGGACGAGCAGTACTTC. Translating it yields CASSRYRDEQYF.

By share, this clonotype counts as medium-sized (0.01 to 0.1%). The rearrangement joins TRBV30 to TRBJ1-2; D remains ambiguous. Germline-derived CDR1 and CDR2 are GTSNPN and SVGIG (reference sequence). Trimming shortened V by 1 base and J by 7 bases, and 16 bases separated the two germline ends. This CDR3 spans 14 amino acids. The CDR3 DNA is TGTGCCTGGAGTGCTAGGATGTCAAGGAGTGGCTACACCTTC. Translated: CAWSARMSRSGYTF.

J is TRBJ2-3 and V is TRBV7-2; tentative D call: TRBD2 (5 bases). CDR3 size: 14 residues. Trimming took off 3 bases at V and 11 bases at J, with 18 bases between the two ends. Germline CDR1 SGHTA, CDR2 FQGNSA. The CDR3 is CASSFDPNRGQQYF. CDR3 coding DNA: TGTGCCAGCAGCTTTGACCCGAACCGCGGGCAGCAGTATTTT.

The rearrangement links TRBV7-2 to TRBJ1-4; 8 positions agree with TRBD1. This CDR3 region has 17 residues. The V segment lost 4 bases and the J segment 8 bases; nucleotides outside the gene matches: 15. The germline V gene has CDR1 SGHTA and CDR2 FQGNSA. The CDR3 DNA is TGTGCCAGCAGCTCATTATGCGGACAGGGAGCATCAGAAAAACTGTTTTTT. This encodes CASSSLCGQGASEKLFF.

The CDR3 DNA sequence: TGTGCCAGCAGCTTAACGGGAGTAGCGTATACGCAGTATTTT. This sequence encodes CASSLTGVAYTQYF. The chain couples TRBV7-2 to TRBJ2-3; TRBD2 is a possible D gene (6 bases). Germline V lookup: CDR1 SGHTA, CDR2 FQGNSA. The CDR3 has 14 residues. Trimming cost V 2 bases and J 7 bases, with 13 bases left between them.